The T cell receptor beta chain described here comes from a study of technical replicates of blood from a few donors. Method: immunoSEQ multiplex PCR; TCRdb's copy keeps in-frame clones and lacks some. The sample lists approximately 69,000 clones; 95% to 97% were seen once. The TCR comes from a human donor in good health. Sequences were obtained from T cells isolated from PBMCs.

CDR3 DNA: TGTGCCAGCAGCCAGTCAGGGCTAAGTTCTGAAAAACTGTTTTTT. The encoded protein is CASSQSGLSSEKLFF. This chain connects TRBV11-2 to TRBJ1-4; possible D gene TRBD1, 5 bases. There are 15 residues in the CDR3. The V gene's germline CDR1 is SGHAT and CDR2 FQNNGV. V lost 5 bases and J 7 bases, leaving 17 bases between the germline ends.